One sample yielded the 2 T cell receptor beta chains listed below, sequenced in a study of blood T cell repertoires in COVID-19. Assay: immunoSEQ multiplex PCR; the TCRdb copy retains only in-frame clones and omits some. The repertoire holds 100,000 to 120,000 clones, with 70% to 90% as singletons. The specimen sequenced was peripheral blood. The source of these receptors is a man in his forties or fifties with acute or convalescent COVID-19.

This clone was found a few times. The chain links TRBV6-1 to TRBJ1-5, with 8 bases aligning to TRBD1. J gave up 7 bases and V 0 bases, and 11 bases lay outside the gene matches. The germline V gene has CDR1 MNHNS and CDR2 SASEGT. The CDR3 contains 17 residues. CDR3 sequence: CASSEAWGQGAWQPQHF. CDR3 coding DNA: TGTGCCAGCAGTGAAGCTTGGGGGCAGGGGGCTTGGCAGCCCCAGCATTTT.

The DNA of the CDR3 is TGTGCCAGCAGGAGGGATTATAACATCAATGAGCAGTTCTTC. Translating gives CASRRDYNINEQFF. The chain employs TRBV27 and TRBJ2-1, with D maybe TRBD2 (5 bases). V lost 6 bases to trimming and J lost 6 bases, with 15 bases between them. Germline V gives CDR1 MNHEY, CDR2 SMNVEV (reference sequence). The CDR3 extends over 14 amino acids.